This section outlines one TCR beta chain sequence together with its context. The V and J ends lost 4 bases and 2 bases respectively, with 11 bases between them. Per germline, CDR1 SEHNR and CDR2 FQNEAQ (reference sequence). The CDR3 has 14 residues. Generated by immunoSEQ multiplex PCR, the TCRdb table keeps only in-frame clones and is missing some. The data hold over 35,000 clones, with roughly 90% observed a single time. The data derive from a study of blood T cell repertoires in COVID-19. This clonotype was sampled from a man in his 70s with active COVID-19. Sequencing was done on a sample of peripheral blood. The chain recombines TRBV7-9 with TRBJ2-5; D gene uncertain. CDR3: CASSSPPQQETQYF. For the CDR3, the DNA is TGTGCCAGCAGCTCGCCCCCTCAGCAAGAGACCCAGTACTTC.